This record looks at one TCR beta chain sequence and its context. Its target is unknown. The CDR3 has 16 residues. The germline CDR1 and CDR2 sequences are LNHNV and YYDKDF (reference sequence). The sample belongs to a study of T cells expressing NK-cell markers. Study-level background: The TCR beta repertoires were obtained from sorted CD3+CD56+NKG2C+, CD3+CD56+NKG2C- and CD3+CD56-NKG2C+ T cells.

Synthesis of TCR beta cDNA relied on 5'RACE template switching carrying UMIs. TCRdb re-analyzed the 5' RACE reads; it lists each CDR3 protein once, without DNA. This listing includes 500,000 to 700,000 distinct CDR3 sequences. Whole-study findings and limits: NKG2C+ dominant clonotypes from over 5 donors made up about 1.0-7.5% of CD8+ T cells. The CD3+CD56-NKG2C+ fraction of several donors was likewise dominated by these clonotypes.

Sequencing was performed on blood T cells: a sorted CD56 or NKG2C T cell subset, CD4+ or CD8+ T cells, or bulk PBMC T cells (not recorded which). This chain joins TRBV15 and TRBJ2-7; TCRdb's D call of TRBD2 is untestable without DNA. The TCR sequence derives from a man aged 18 to 35 in good health. CDR3 loop: CATSRDFTSGTYEQYF. Variable domain in full (rest from reference TRBV15 and TRBJ2-7): DAMVIQNPRYQVTQFGKPVTLSCSQTLNHNVMYWYQQKSSQAPKLLFHYYDKDFNNEADTPDNFQSRRPNTSFCFLDIRSPGLGDTAMYLCATSRDFTSGTYEQYFGPGTRLTVT.